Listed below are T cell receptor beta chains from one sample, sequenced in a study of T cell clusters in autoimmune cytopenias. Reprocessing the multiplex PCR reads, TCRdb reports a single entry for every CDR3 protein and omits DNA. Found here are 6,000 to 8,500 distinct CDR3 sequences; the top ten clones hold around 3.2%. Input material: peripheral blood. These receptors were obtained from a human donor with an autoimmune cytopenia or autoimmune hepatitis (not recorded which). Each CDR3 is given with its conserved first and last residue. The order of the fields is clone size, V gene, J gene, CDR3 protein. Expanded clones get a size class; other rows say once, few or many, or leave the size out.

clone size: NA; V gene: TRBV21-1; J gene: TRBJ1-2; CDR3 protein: CAGHAKQGLYGYTF
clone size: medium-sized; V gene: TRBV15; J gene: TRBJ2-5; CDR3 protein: CATRGLNGETQYF
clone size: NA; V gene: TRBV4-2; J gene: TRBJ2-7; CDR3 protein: CASSHSGGGYEQYF
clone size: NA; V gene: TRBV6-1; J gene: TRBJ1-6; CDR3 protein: CASRGRPSPLHF
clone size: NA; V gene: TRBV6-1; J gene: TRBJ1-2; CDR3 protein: CASSTRDRGPYGYTF
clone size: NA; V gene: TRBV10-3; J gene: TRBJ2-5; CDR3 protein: CAISAAFGVGETQYF
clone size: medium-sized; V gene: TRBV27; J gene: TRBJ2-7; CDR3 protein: CASSLGKTYEQYF
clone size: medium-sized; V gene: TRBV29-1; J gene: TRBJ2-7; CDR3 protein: CSAVGASTAYEQYF
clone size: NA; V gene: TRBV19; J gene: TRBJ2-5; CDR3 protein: CASSLSSRGTQYF
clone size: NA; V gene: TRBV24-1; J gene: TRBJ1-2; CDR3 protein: CATSRPDRVGGYTF
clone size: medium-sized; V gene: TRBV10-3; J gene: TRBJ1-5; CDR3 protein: CAISQGDNQPQHF
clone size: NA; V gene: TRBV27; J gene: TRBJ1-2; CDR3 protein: CASSLKGDRGYGYTF
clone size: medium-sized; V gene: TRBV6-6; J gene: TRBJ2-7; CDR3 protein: CASSYNQRGEQYF
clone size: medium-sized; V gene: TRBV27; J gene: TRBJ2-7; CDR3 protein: CASSQGPLSYEQYF
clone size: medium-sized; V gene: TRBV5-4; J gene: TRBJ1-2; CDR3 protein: CASSSSSQGYGYTF
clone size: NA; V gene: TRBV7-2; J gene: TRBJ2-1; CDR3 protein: CASSLTLDEQFF
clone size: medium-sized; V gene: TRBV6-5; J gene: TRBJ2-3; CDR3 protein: CASSRRALDRGRNTQYF
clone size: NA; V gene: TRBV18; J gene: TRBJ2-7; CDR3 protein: CASSPGQGGLEQYF
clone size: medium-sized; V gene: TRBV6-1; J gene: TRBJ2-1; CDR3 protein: CASTKTAGLSYNEQFF
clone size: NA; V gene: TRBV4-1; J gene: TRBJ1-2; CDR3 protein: CASSQGRDRPNYGYTF
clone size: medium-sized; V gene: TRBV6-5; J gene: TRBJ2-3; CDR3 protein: CASSLASFTDTQYF
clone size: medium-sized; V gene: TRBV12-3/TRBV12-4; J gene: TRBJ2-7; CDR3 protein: CASSWDLSSYEQYF
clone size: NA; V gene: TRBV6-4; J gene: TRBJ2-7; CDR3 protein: CASTGLAGVTYEQYF
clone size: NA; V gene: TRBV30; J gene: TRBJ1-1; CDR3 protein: CAWERGTHAFF
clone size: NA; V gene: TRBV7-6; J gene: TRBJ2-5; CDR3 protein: CASSLDPGGPWETQYF
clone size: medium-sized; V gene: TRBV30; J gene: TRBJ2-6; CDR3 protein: CAWSRVSGANVLTF
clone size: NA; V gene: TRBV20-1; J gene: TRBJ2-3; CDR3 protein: CSARDQAATVTFTDTQYF
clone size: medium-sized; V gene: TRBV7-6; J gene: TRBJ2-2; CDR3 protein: CASSLGVGELFF
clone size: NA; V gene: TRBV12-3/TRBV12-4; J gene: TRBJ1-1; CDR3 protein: CASSLQGIGAEAFF
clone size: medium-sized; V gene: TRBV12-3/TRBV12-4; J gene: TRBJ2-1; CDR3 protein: CASSLGAGTYNEQFF
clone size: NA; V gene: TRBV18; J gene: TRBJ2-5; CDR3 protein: CASSPGLAQETQYF
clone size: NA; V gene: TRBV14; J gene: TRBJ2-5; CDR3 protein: CASSQDLGYQETQYF
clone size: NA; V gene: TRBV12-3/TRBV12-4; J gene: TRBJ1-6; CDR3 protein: CASSSWGSSYNSPLHF
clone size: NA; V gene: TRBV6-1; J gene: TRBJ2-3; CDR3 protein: CATTFLAGGFNTQYF
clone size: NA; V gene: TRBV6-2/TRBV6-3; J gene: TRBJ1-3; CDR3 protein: CATLGSAHSGNTIYF
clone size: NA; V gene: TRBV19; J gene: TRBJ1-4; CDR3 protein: CARTLGGGSFPTNEKLFF
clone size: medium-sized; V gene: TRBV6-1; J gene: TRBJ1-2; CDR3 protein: CASSEDTHYGYTF
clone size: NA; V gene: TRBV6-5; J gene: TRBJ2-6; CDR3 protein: CASTKPGPGANVLTF
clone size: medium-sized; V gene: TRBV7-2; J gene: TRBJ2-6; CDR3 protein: CASSLAVSGANVLTF
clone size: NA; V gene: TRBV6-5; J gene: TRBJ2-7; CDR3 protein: CASSHRGYPYEQYF
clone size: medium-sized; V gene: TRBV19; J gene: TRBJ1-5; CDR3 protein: CASSPQGRGQPQHF
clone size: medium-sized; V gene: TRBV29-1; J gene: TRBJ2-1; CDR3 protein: CSVKERGVYNEQFF
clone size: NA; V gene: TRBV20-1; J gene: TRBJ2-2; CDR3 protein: CSARVPDTYTGELFF
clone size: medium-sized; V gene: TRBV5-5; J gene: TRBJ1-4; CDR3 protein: CASSGTGLTEKLFF
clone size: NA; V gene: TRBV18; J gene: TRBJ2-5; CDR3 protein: CASSQYRDYVQETQYF
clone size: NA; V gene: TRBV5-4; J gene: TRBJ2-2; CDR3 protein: CASSLAGVAGFAGELFF
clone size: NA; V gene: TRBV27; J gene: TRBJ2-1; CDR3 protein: CASSRTSGGYNEQFF
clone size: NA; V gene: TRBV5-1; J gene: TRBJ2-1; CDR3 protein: CASSEQGSSYNEQFF
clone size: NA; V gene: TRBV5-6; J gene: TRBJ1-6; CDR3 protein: CASSLGGNSPLHF
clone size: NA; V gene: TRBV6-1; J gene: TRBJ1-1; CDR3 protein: CASSEKLGLTEAFF
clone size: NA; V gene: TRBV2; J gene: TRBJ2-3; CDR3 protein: CASNSGGGTDTQYF
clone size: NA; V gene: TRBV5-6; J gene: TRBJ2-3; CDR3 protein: CASSSFQLAGELNTQYF
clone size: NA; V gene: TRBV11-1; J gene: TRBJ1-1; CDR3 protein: CASSLDRDTEAFF
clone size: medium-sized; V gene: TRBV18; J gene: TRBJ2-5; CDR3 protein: CASSRDNRPETQYF
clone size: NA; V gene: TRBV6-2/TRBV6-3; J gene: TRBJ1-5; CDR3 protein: CASSRRGLGQPQHF
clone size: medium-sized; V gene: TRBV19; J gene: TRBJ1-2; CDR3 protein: CASSIAQGGTNYGYTF
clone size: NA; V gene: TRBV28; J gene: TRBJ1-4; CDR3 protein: CASSLSLPPQSKLFF
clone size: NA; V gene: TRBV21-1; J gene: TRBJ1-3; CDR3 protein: CASSKAGHTIYF
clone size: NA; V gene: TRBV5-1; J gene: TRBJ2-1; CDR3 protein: CASKVGSYNEQFF